This entry is about one TCR beta chain. This clonotype was observed at least ten times. The specificity of this receptor is unknown. Base qualities are not at hand, and no much larger clone is one base apart. Donors were 39 systemically healthy Caucasian individuals from Russia aged roughly 6 to 100 years. Each donor gave approximately 9.3 milliliters of peripheral blood, collected into EDTA-treated Vacutainer tubes. Ficoll-Paque density-gradient centrifugation was used to isolate PBMCs, with at least 7 million obtained per sample. Total RNA, at least 6 micrograms per sample, was extracted from PBMCs with Trizol reagent. For every donor, flow cytometry on a PBMC aliquot measured the percentage of naive CD45RAhigh/CD27high T cells. The data derive from a study of blood T cells in healthy people across ages (dated by TCRdb to 2014 to 2015). About the study as a whole: Template switching captured roughly one uniquely barcoded TCR beta cDNA molecule per two T cells in model experiments. Using deep sequencing normalized with unique cDNA molecular identifiers, the study measured how TCR beta repertoire diversity changes with age. Four age groups were formed from the donors: young (average approximately 15 years), middle-aged (just under 40), aged (more than 55) and long-lived (roughly 88). The study analyzed two additional independent replicas of 1 million unique cDNA reads from the same blood draw for two donors, one aged 18 to 30 and one aged 80 or older. Broader findings and caveats from the paper: As age increased, observed TCR beta diversity per million T cells dropped in a roughly linear way, and a significant reduction was already evident by age 40. Because profiling used bulk unsorted PBMCs, naive and antigen-experienced compartments could not be compared conclusively. Because the CMV infection status of the donors was unknown, age-related changes in expanded clonotypes may potentially have been confounded. Compared with the aged group, more naive CD4+ T cells, fewer expanded clones and increased TCR diversity were shown by the long-lived group, suggesting age selection. The percentage of naive T cells measured by flow cytometry correlated strongly with observed TCR beta diversity. Estimates of total diversity based on one million sequenced T cells were regarded as lower bounds and as underestimates.

From its cysteine to its phenylalanine, the CDR3 spans 15 amino acids. Only CDR3 DNA is held: 45 bases, read in frame from base 1. CDR1 SGHKS and CDR2 YYEKEE were looked up in the germline V gene (reference sequence). V lost 4 bases and J lost 3 bases, and the count of bases not matched to a germline gene is 8. Library preparation employed 5' RACE. These reads were obtained on an Illumina HiSeq 2500. A second roughly 7 to 11 cycle PCR used a sample-barcoded 5' primer and a J-beta primer mix. A unique molecular identifier was introduced onto each TCR beta cDNA molecule by a template-switch 5' adaptor carrying 12 random nucleotides. Each sample yielded at least 2.5 million CDR3-containing paired-end reads. First-strand cDNA synthesis was performed from all RNA using the Mint cDNA synthesis kit, with priming by a TRBC-specific oligonucleotide. All cDNA was treated with uracil-DNA glycosylase and then went through a first 18-cycle PCR with the universal primers M1SS and BC2_uni_R. The published analysis was carried out like this. Normalization of each sample was performed by random selection of 1 million high-quality reads, each carrying a distinct molecular identifier. Reads with shared molecular identifiers were discarded instead of being binned into consensus sequences. MiTCR, with a Q25 quality threshold and the strictest error-elimination algorithm, was used for CDR3 identification, clonotype clustering and error correction. A nonparametric unseen species model with Euler transformation was used to estimate lower-bound total TCR beta diversity. TCRdb applied fastp at Q25 and MiXCR to the public reads, then kept only in-frame beta chains. Each entry merges the rows of one CDR3 protein and shows their most common DNA and genes. The V and J calls come from TCRdb's annotation, not from the publication. The sample profile shows approximately 960,000 distinct CDR3 sequences; almost 30% of them were found once. Around 9.6% of the sample is held by the ten biggest clonotypes.

This same sample was also part of a study on T cells of mothers and their children. That second report states: Donors were nine systemically healthy Caucasian individuals: three mothers and their six children. cDNA synthesis consumed the entire amount of extracted RNA, loaded at around 1.5 ug RNA in each 15 ul reaction. Sample barcodes and 2-4 random nucleotides were added via the M1S primer in the second PCR. More than 9 million TCR beta CDR3 reads were obtained from each mother, and approximately 3 million reads were obtained from each child. Thymic selection similarly shapes TCR recombination output in related and unrelated pairs, with minor effect from inherited differences. Normalized repertoire overlap was always slightly but never significantly higher in related than unrelated mother-child pairs. No persistent microchimeric T cell clones were found, with a detection sensitivity of approximately 94 clones per million clonotypes. The study used deep NGS to compare TCR beta repertoires of mothers and children, seeking features distinguishing related mother-child pairs from unrelated individuals. The mean age was roughly 44 +/- 4 years for the mothers and around 11 +/- 4 years for the children. Libraries were sequenced on Illumina HiSeq 2000 with 100+100 nt paired-end reads after adapter ligation with NEBNext reagents. To avoid cross-contamination, the mother libraries and the child libraries were prepared a month apart and sequenced in separate runs. For each donor, somewhere between roughly 450,000 and 2,000,000 distinct TCR beta clonotypes were identified. Naive TCR beta clonotypes were estimated from low-frequency clonotypes matched to each donor's FACS-determined naive share, without sorting.

The rearranged segments are TRBV5-5 and TRBJ1-2; a stretch of 8 junction bases matches TRBD1. The receptor comes from a woman aged 40-49 years in good health. Sequencing used blood. CDR3 region: CASSVPGQAHYGYTF. The DNA is TGTGCCAGCAGCGTCCCGGGACAGGCACACTATGGCTACACCTTC.